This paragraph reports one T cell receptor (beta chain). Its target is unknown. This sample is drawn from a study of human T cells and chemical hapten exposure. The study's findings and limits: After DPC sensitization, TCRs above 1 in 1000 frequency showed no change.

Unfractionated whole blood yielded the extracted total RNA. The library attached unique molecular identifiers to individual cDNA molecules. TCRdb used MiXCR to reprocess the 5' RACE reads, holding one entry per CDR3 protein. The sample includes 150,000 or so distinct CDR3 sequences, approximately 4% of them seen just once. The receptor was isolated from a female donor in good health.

The CDR3 bases are TGTGCCAGCAGCCCCCGCCGGACTAGCGGATATGAAGAGCAGTTCTTC. Its protein product is CASSPRRTSGYEEQFF. V is TRBV7-2 and J is TRBJ2-1; 10 bases agree with TRBD2. Germline CDR1 and CDR2: SGHTA and FQGNSA. The CDR3 contains 16 residues. V shed 5 bases, J shed 10 bases, and the junction held 14 bases outside the gene matches. Full variable domain (rest looked up from reference TRBV7-2 and TRBJ2-1): GAGVSQSPSNKVTEKGKDVELRCDPISGHTALYWYRQSLGQGLEFLIYFQGNSAPDKSGLPSDRFSAERTGGSVSTLTIQRTQQEDSAVYLCASSPRRTSGYEEQFFGPGTRLTVL.